This T cell receptor (beta chain) was sequenced for a study of blood T cell repertoires in COVID-19. Study-wide background: Researchers got acute and convalescent COVID-19 samples from the United States, Italy and Spain. Sample material is recorded as cDNA or gDNA derived from T cells, B-cell-depleted T cells, or PBMCs.

Method: immunoSEQ multiplex PCR; TCRdb's copy keeps in-frame clones and lacks some. The sample carries around 280,000 clones, roughly 91% recorded once. A Seattle source enrolled patients during active infection and followed them longitudinally. V lost 11 bases and J lost 5, with 15 bases in between. The CDR3 totals 12 residues. Germline assignment: CDR1 MNHEY and CDR2 SVGAGI. This clonotype originated in a woman in her 30s with COVID-19, enrolled during active disease. The source material was peripheral blood. The V gene is TRBV6-5, the J gene TRBJ2-5; D possibly corresponds to TRBD1 (6 bases). CDR3 loop: CASGAAPETQYF. CDR3 bases: TGTGCCTCAGGGGCAGCGCCGGAGACCCAGTACTTC.